This entry is about one T cell receptor beta chain. Its antigen is unknown. This sample stems from a study of shared clonotypes between healthy human individuals. Several immunoSEQ plates received, in even portions, the genomic DNA of each subset. The data were produced by immunoSEQ multiplex PCR, yet TCRdb's version contains in-frame clones alone and is incomplete. The table includes around 2.1 million clones, 85% to 95% detected once. Study results and caveats: Non-shared clonotypes displayed generation probabilities falling below those of clonotypes present in all four donors. Estimated clonotype richness was generally higher in naive than memory subsets. Naive CD4 clonotypes were shared across a handful of donors at around 5%.

Cells designated naive CD8 were CD45RO-negative and were positively selected for CCR7, with terminally differentiated effector memory CD45RA+ cells excluded. This CDR3 is 17 amino acids long. Germline CDR1 and CDR2: MNHNS and SASEGT. V shed 1 base, J shed 3 bases, and the junction held 6 bases outside the gene matches. The receptor was derived from a young man in good health. Some clones in this sample may be carry-over from other donors' samples. V usage is TRBV6-1 and J usage is TRBJ2-1, with TRBD1 matching 10 bases. Sequenced input: naive CD8+ T cells from PBMCs. In DNA form, the CDR3 reads TGTGCCAGCAGTGAAGTGGTCTGGGACAGGGGCTACAATGAGCAGTTCTTC. It translates to CASSEVVWDRGYNEQFF.